Sequencing of this TCR beta chain was carried out in a study of T cells in Graves' hyperthyroidism and ophthalmopathy. About the research overall: Peripheral blood specimens were obtained at initial diagnosis, prior to any treatment.

The CDR3 sequence is 12 residues long. V gave up 3 bases and J gave up 6 bases, with 11 bases separating them. Germline CDR1 reads DFQATT; CDR2 reads SNEGSKA (reference sequence). Study conclusions and caveats: Peripheral blood also featured most of the thyroid clonotypes expanded above 0.001.

Many counts were recorded for this clonotype. Its antigen is still unknown. In the ophthalmopathy cohort, Clinical Activity Score was at least 3, NOSPECS grade at least 4, and duration under 3 months. What was amplified from RNA transcripts were TCR beta CDR3 regions. The HTBI primer set was used in a first-round RT-PCR of the TCR CDR3. TCRdb redid the calling of the multiplex PCR reads with MiXCR, one entry per CDR3 protein. Of fewer than 550,000 distinct CDR3 sequences in the sample, roughly 24% were seen once. V usage is TRBV20-1 and J usage is TRBJ1-2; no firm D call. The sample consisted of blood. This clonotype was sampled from a woman under 40 with Graves' ophthalmopathy. This chain's CDR3 is CSARGFLDGYTF. In DNA, the CDR3 is TGCAGTGCTAGGGGGTTTTTGGATGGCTACACCTTC.